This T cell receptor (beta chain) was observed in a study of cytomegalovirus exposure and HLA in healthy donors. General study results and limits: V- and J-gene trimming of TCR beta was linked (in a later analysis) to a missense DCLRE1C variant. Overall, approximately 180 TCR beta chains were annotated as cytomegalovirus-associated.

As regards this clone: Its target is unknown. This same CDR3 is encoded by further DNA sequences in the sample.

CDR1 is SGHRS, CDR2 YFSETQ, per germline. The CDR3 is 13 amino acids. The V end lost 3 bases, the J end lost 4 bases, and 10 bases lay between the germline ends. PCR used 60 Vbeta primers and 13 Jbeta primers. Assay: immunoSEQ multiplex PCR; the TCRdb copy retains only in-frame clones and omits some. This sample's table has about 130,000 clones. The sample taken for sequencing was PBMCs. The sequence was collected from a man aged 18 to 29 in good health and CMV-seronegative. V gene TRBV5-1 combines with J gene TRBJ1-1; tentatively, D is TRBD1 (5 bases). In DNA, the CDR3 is TGCGCCAGCAGCTCCACGGGGGGCACTGAAGCTTTCTTT. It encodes CASSSTGGTEAFF. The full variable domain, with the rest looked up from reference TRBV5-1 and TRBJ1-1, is KAGVTQTPRYLIKTRGQQVTLSCSPISGHRSVSWYQQTPGQGLQFLFEYFSETQRNKGNFPGRFSGRQFSNSRSEMNVSTLELGDSALYLCASSSTGGTEAFFGQGTRLTVV.